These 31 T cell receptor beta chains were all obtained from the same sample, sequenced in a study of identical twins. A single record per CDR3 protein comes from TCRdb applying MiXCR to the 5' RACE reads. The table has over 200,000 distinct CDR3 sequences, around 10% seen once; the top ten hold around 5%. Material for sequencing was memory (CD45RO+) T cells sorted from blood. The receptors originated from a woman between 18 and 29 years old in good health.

The CDR3 is CASSQGQGFAPLHF. The DNA of the CDR3 is TGTGCCAGCAGCCAAGGGCAGGGGTTCGCACCCCTCCACTTT. J is TRBJ1-6 and V is TRBV3-1; weak D call: TRBD1 (6 bases). CDR1 is LGHDT, CDR2 YNNKEL, per germline (reference sequence). This CDR3 has 14 amino acids. The germline V and J ends were trimmed by 1 base and 11 bases, with 12 bases remaining between them.

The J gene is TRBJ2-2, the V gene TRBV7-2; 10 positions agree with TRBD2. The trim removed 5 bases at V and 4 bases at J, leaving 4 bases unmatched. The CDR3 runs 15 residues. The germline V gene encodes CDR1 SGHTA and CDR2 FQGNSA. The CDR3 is CASSRGLARTGELFF. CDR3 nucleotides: TGTGCCAGCAGCCGGGGACTAGCGCGCACCGGGGAGCTGTTTTTT.

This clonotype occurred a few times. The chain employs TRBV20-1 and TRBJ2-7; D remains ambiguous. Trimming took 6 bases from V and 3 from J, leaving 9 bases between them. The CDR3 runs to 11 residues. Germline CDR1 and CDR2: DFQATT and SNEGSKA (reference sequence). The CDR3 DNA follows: TGCAGTGCCACCTCGGGCTACGAGCAGTACTTC. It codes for CSATSGYEQYF.

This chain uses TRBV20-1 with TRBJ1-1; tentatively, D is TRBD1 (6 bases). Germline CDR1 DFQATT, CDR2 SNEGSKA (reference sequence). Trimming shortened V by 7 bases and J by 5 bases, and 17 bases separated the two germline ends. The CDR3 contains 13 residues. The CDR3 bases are TGCAGTGTTGGGGGGCAGGCGGGGACTGAAGCTTTCTTT. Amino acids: CSVGGQAGTEAFF.

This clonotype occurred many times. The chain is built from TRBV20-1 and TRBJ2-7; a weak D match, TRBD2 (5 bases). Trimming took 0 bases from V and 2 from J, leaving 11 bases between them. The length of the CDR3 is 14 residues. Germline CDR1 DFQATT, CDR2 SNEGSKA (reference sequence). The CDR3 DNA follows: TGCAGTGCTAGAGATTGGGAGCCCGCCTACGAGCAGTACTTC. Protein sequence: CSARDWEPAYEQYF.

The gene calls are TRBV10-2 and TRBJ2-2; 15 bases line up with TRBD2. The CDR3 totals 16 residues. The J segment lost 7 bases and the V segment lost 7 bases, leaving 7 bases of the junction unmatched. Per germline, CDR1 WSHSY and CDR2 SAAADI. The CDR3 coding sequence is TGCGCCAGCAATCCCGGACTAGCGGGGGGGATCGGGGAGCTGTTTTTT. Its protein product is CASNPGLAGGIGELFF.

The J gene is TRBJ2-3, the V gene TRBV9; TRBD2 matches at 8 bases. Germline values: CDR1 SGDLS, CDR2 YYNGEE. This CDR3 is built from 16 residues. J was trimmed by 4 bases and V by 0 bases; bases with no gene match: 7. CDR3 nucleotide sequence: TGTGCCAGCAGCGTAGATGTCGGGAGGGCCCCAGATACGCAGTATTTT. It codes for CASSVDVGRAPDTQYF.

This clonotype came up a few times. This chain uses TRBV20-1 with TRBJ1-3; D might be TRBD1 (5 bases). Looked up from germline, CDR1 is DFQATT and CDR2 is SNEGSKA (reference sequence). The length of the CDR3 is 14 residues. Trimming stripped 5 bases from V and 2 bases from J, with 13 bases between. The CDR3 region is CSARWWGAGNTIYF. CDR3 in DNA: TGCAGTGCTCGGTGGTGGGGGGCTGGAAACACCATATATTTT.

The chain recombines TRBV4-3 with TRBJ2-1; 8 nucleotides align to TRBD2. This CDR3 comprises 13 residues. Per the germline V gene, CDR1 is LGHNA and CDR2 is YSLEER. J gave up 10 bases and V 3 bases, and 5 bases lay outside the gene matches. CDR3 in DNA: TGCGCCAGCAGCCAGGCGGGAGGAGGGGAGCAGTTCTTC. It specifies CASSQAGGGEQFF.

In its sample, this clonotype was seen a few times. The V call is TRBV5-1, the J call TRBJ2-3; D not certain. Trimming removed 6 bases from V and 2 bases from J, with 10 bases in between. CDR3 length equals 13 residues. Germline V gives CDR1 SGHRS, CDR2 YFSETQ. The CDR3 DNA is TGCGCCAGCAAGGTCACAGACACAGATACGCAGTATTTT. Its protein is CASKVTDTDTQYF.

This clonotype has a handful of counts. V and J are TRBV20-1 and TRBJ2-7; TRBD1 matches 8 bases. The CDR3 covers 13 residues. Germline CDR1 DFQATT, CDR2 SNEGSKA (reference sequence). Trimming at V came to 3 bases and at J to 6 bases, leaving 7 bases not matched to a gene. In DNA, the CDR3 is TGCAGTGCTAGGGCCGGGACAGGAGGCGAGCAGTACTTC. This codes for CSARAGTGGEQYF.

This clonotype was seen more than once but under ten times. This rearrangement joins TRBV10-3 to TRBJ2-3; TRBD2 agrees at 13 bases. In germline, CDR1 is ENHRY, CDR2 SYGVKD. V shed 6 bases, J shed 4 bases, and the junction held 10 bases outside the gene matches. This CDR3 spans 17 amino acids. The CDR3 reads CAIRATSGRALADTQYF. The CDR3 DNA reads TGTGCCATCAGAGCTACTAGCGGGAGGGCCCTTGCAGATACGCAGTATTTT.

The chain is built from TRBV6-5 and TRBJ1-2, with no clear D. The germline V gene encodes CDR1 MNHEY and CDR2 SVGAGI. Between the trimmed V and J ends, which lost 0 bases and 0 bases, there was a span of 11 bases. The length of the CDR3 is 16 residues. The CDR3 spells CASSYSAGLANYGYTF. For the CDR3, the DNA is TGTGCCAGCAGTTACTCAGCGGGGTTAGCTAACTATGGCTACACCTTC.

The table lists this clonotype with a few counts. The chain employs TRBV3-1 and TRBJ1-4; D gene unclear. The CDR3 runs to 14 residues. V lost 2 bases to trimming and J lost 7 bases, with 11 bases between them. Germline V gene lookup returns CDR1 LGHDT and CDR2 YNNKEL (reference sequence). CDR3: CASSQRSYFEKLFF. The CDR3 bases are TGTGCCAGCAGCCAACGAAGTTACTTTGAAAAACTGTTTTTT.

DNA of the CDR3: TGTGCCAGCAGCAGAGGACTAGCGGGAAGTTCGAGCTTAGAGACCCAGTACTTC. It is translated as CASSRGLAGSSSLETQYF. The chain recombines TRBV5-6 with TRBJ2-5; 12 bases line up with TRBD2. Germline CDR1 is SGHDT and CDR2 is YYEEEE. The CDR3 runs to 18 residues. V was pared by 4 bases and J by 4 bases, with 14 bases of the junction left unmatched.

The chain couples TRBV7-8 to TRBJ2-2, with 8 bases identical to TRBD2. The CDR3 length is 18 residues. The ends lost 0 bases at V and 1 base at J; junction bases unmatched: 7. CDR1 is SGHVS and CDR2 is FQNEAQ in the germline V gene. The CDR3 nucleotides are TGTGCCAGCAGCTTAGCGTTTGGTAGCGGGGTGAACACCGGGGAGCTGTTTTTT. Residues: CASSLAFGSGVNTGELFF.

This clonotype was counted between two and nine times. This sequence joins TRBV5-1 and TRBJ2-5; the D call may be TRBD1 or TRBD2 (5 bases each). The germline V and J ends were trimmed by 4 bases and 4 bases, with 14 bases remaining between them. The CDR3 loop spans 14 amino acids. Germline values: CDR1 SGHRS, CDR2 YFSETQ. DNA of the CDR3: TGCGCCAGCAGCCCGGGACCAAGGGGAGAGACCCAGTACTTC. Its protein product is CASSPGPRGETQYF. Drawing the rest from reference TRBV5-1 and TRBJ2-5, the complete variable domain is KAGVTQTPRYLIKTRGQQVTLSCSPISGHRSVSWYQQTPGQGLQFLFEYFSETQRNKGNFPGRFSGRQFSNSRSEMNVSTLELGDSALYLCASSPGPRGETQYFGPGTRLLVL.

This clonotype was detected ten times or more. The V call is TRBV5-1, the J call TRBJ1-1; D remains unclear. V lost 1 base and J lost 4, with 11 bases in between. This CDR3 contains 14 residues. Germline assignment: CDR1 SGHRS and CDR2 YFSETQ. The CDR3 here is CASSLYTDGTEAFF. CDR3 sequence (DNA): TGCGCCAGCAGCTTGTACACCGATGGCACTGAAGCTTTCTTT.

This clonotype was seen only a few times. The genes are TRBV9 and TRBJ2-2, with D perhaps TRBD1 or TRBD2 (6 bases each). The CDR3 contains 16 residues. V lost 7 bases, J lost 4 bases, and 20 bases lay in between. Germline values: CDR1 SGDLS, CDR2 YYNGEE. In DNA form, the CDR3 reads TGTGCCAGCGGGGGGCCTACAGAGGGCGGCACCGGGGAGCTGTTTTTT. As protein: CASGGPTEGGTGELFF.

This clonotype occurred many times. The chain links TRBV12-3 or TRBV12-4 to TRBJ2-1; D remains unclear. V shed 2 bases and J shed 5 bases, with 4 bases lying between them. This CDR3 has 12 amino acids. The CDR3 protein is CASSLRDNEQFF. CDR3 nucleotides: TGTGCCAGCAGTTTAAGGGACAATGAGCAGTTCTTC.

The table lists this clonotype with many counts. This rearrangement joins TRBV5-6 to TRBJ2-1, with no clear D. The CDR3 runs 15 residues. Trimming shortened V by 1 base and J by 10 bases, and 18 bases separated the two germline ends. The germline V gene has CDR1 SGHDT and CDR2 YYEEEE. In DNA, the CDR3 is TGTGCCAGCAGCTTGCTGCGGCTCCCCACGTCAGAGCAGTTCTTC. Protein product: CASSLLRLPTSEQFF.

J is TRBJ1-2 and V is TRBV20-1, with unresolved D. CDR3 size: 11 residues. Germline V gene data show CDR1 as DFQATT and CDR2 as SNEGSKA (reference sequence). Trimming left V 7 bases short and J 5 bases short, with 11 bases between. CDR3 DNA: TGCAGTGGAACCGTCGGGTATGGCTACACCTTC. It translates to CSGTVGYGYTF.

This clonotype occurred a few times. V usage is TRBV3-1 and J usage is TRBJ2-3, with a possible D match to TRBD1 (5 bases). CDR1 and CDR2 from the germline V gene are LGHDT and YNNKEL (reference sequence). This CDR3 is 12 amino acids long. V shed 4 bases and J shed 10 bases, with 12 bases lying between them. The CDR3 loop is CASSRPGLAQYF. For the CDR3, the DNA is TGTGCCAGCAGCCGTCCAGGGTTGGCGCAGTATTTT.

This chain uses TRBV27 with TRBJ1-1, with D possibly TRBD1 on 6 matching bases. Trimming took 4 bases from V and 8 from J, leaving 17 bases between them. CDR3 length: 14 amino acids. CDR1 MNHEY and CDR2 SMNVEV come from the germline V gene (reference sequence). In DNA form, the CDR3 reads TGTGCCAGCAGTTCAAAAACAGGGCGTTTAGAAGCTTTCTTT. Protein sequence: CASSSKTGRLEAFF.

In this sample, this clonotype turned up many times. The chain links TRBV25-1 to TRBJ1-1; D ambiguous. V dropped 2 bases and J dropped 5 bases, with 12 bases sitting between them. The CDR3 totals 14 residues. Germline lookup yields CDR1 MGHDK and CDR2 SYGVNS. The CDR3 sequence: CASSEGGPGTEAFF. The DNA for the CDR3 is TGTGCCAGCAGTGAAGGTGGTCCGGGAACTGAAGCTTTCTTT. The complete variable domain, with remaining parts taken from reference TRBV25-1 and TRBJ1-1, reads EADIYQTPRYLVIGTGKKITLECSQTMGHDKMYWYQQDPGMELHLIHYSYGVNSTEKGDLSSESTVSRIRTEHFPLTLESARPSHTSQYLCASSEGGPGTEAFFGQGTRLTVV.

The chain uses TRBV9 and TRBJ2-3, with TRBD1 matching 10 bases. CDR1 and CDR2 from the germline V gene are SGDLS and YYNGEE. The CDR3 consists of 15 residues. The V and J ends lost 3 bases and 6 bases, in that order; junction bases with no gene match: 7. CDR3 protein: CASSEGQGNIDTQYF. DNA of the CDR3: TGTGCCAGCAGCGAGGGACAGGGGAATATTGATACGCAGTATTTT.

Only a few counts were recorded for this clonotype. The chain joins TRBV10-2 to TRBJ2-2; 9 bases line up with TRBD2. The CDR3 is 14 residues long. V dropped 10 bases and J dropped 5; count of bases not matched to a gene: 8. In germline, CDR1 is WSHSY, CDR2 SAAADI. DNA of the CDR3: TGCGCCACCGCGGGGGGGCTGCTTACCGGGGAGCTGTTTTTT. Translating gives CATAGGLLTGELFF.

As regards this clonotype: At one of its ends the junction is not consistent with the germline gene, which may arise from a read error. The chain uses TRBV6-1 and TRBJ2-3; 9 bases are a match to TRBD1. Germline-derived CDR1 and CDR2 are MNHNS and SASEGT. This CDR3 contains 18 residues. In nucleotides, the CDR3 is TGTGCCAGCAGTATTCGCCCCATACAGGGGGCAAGGTCAGATACGCAGTACTTT. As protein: CASSIRPIQGARSDTQYF.

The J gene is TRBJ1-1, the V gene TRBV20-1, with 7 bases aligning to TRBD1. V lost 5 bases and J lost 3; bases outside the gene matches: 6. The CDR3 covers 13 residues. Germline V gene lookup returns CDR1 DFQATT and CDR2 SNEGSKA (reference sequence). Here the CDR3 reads CSALVGQHTEAFF. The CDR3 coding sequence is TGCAGTGCTCTGGTGGGACAGCACACTGAAGCTTTCTTT.

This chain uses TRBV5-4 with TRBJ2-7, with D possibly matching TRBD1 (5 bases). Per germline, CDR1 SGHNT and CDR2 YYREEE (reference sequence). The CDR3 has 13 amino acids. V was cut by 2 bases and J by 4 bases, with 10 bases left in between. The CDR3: CASSFRAGYEQYF. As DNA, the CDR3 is TGTGCCAGCAGCTTTAGGGCAGGGTACGAGCAGTACTTC. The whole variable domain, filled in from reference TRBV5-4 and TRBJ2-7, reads ETGVTQSPTHLIKTRGQQVTLRCSSQSGHNTVSWYQQALGQGPQFIFQYYREEENGRGNFPPRFSGLQFPNYSSELNVNALELDDSALYLCASSFRAGYEQYFGPGTRLTVT.

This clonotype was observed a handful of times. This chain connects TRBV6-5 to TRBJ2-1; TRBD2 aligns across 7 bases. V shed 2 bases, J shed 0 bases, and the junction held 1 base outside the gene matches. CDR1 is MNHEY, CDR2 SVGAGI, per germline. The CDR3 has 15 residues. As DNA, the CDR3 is TGTGCCAGCAGTTACGGGAGGGGCTCCTACAATGAGCAGTTCTTC. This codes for CASSYGRGSYNEQFF.